This passage covers 21 T cell receptor beta chains from one sample sequenced in a study of regulatory T cells in long-lasting Graves disease. Library construction for TCR beta used iRepertoire HTBI primers and Arm-PCR of CDR3 regions. TCRdb passed the multiplex PCR reads through MiXCR, listing each CDR3 protein once. The sample holds a few hundred thousand distinct CDR3 sequences, under 20% seen once. Documented time point: newly diagnosed GD, antithyroid drugs for less than 3 months. With RNA extracted from PBMCs as input, the TCR library was made. This same sample was also taken into another study, of T cells in Graves' hyperthyroidism and ophthalmopathy.

The sequencing here drew on peripheral blood mononuclear cells (PBMCs), taken at new diagnosis, from a patient treated with antithyroid drugs. These receptors were collected from a woman younger than 35 with Graves disease.

The table lists this clonotype with many counts. The V call is TRBV2, the J call TRBJ2-1; D uncertain. Germline-derived CDR1 and CDR2 are SNHLY and FYNNEI. V lost 6 bases, J lost 5 bases, and 26 bases lay in between. The CDR3 runs to 18 residues. This CDR3 is CASRYRRVLNAGDNEQFF. The CDR3 DNA sequence: TGTGCCAGCAGGTACCGCCGCGTACTCAACGCAGGCGACAATGAGCAGTTCTTC.

The V call is TRBV4-1, the J call TRBJ2-7; D might be TRBD2 (6 bases). Germline assignment: CDR1 MGHRA and CDR2 YSYEKL. The CDR3 runs to 15 residues. Trimming removed 4 bases from V and 4 bases from J, with 17 bases in between. This CDR3 is CASSPSPGVAYEQYF. The CDR3 DNA sequence: TGCGCCAGCAGCCCCTCCCCGGGGGTAGCATACGAGCAGTACTTC.

Ten or more counts support this clonotype. The chain combines TRBV28 with TRBJ2-5, with D unclear. CDR1 and CDR2 (germline): MDHEN, SYDVKM. The V end was cut by 5 bases, the J end by 4 bases, with 14 bases between. The CDR3 has 14 amino acids. CDR3 loop: CASSPPGLGETQYF. Written as DNA, the CDR3 is TGTGCCAGCAGTCCCCCCGGGCTAGGAGAGACCCAGTACTTC.

This clonotype has a handful of counts. This chain connects TRBV7-8 to TRBJ2-5, with a possible D match to TRBD2 (6 bases). Trimming removed 5 bases at V and 2 bases at J, with 15 bases between. The CDR3 extends over 15 amino acids. Germline-derived CDR1 and CDR2 are SGHVS and FQNEAQ. The CDR3 loop reads CASSRQRRGQETQYF. The CDR3, as DNA: TGTGCCAGCAGCCGACAGCGGAGGGGACAAGAGACCCAGTACTTC.

J is TRBJ2-2 and V is TRBV6-1, with D possibly being TRBD1 (6 bases). Germline loops: CDR1 MNHNS, CDR2 SASEGT. CDR3 length: 15 residues. V was clipped by 4 bases and J by 3 bases, with 12 bases between them. Here the CDR3 DNA reads TGTGCCAGCAGTGCCCGGACAGAATACACCGGGGAGCTGTTTTTT. Translating gives CASSARTEYTGELFF.

V is TRBV6-4 and J is TRBJ1-2; maybe TRBD1 (6 bases). Germline assignment: CDR1 MRHNA and CDR2 SNTAGT. Trimming removed 3 bases at V and 3 bases at J, with 11 bases between. CDR3 length: 14 residues. The CDR3 loop is CASSEGADYYGYTF. In DNA form, the CDR3 reads TGTGCCAGCAGTGAGGGGGCAGACTACTATGGCTACACCTTC.

This clonotype was seen only a few times. A read error is possible here, since a much larger clone lies one base away. J is TRBJ1-1 and V is TRBV3-1; maybe TRBD1 (5 bases). V was shortened by 4 bases and J by 3 bases, with 12 bases between the two germline ends. Germline CDR1 and CDR2: LGHDT and YNNKEL (reference sequence). The CDR3 is made up of 14 amino acids. The chain's CDR3 is CASSRRGQDTEAFF. CDR3 DNA sequence: TGTGCCAGCAGCCGGAGGGGTCAGGACACTGAAGCTTTCTTT.

This clonotype was counted between two and nine times. This rearrangement joins TRBV20-1 to TRBJ2-7; D is uncertain. Trimming took 8 bases from V and 0 from J, leaving 14 bases between them. Germline V gene sequence: CDR1 DFQATT, CDR2 SNEGSKA (reference sequence). The CDR3 is made up of 13 amino acids. The CDR3 is CSQGSPHSYEQYF. The CDR3 nucleotides are TGCAGTCAAGGTAGCCCTCACTCCTACGAGCAGTACTTC.

This clonotype was found a few times. The chain joins TRBV6-1 to TRBJ1-2, with D possibly TRBD1 on 6 matching bases. Between the trimmed V and J ends, which lost 2 bases and 5 bases, there was a span of 12 bases. The CDR3 length is 14 residues. Germline CDR1 MNHNS, CDR2 SASEGT. The CDR3 sequence: CASSEYWGAYGYTF. CDR3 coding DNA: TGTGCCAGCAGTGAATATTGGGGGGCATATGGCTACACCTTC.

This clonotype was counted only a few times. The V and J genes are TRBV7-9 and TRBJ1-4; perhaps TRBD1 as D (6 bases). The CDR3 consists of 17 residues. CDR1 is SEHNR and CDR2 is FQNEAQ in the germline V gene (reference sequence). The V end was cut by 5 bases, the J end by 0 bases, with 16 bases between. The CDR3 sequence: CASSPPQGAPTNEKLFF. CDR3 in DNA: TGTGCCAGCAGCCCGCCACAGGGAGCCCCAACTAATGAAAAACTGTTTTTT.

This clonotype was detected ten times or more. The rearrangement links TRBV3-1 to TRBJ2-2; 7 bases match TRBD2. This CDR3 is 16 amino acids long. Germline V gene sequence: CDR1 LGHDT, CDR2 YNNKEL (reference sequence). Unmatched junction bases numbered 9, after V lost 7 bases and J lost 1 base. The CDR3 DNA is TGTGCCAGCACCCCGGGGAGGGGCCGGAACACCGGGGAGCTGTTTTTT. Its protein product is CASTPGRGRNTGELFF.

This clonotype was detected many times. V is TRBV6-2 or TRBV6-3 and J is TRBJ2-1, with no clear D. Per the germline V gene, CDR1 is MNHEY and CDR2 is SVGEGT. The CDR3 has 13 residues. The germline V and J ends were trimmed by 7 bases and 6 bases, with 13 bases remaining between them. CDR3 protein: CASKEINFNEQFF. The CDR3 region has the DNA TGTGCCAGCAAAGAGATAAACTTCAATGAGCAGTTCTTC.

With regard to this clonotype: A much larger clonotype is one base distant, so this may be a read error. This sequence joins TRBV6-2 or TRBV6-3 and TRBJ2-7; D may be TRBD2 (6 bases). Trimming cost V 2 bases and J 5 bases, with 22 bases left between them. The germline gives CDR1 MNHEY, CDR2 SVGEGT. This CDR3 is 17 amino acids long. CDR3 coding DNA: TGTGCCAGCAGTTACCGGGCCTCCGGGACTGACGACCACGAGCAGTACTTC. It yields the protein CASSYRASGTDDHEQYF.

Ten or more counts support this clonotype. V is TRBV6-1 and J is TRBJ1-5, with TRBD1 identical over 7 bases. This CDR3 spans 16 amino acids. Trimming took 2 bases from V and 3 from J; bases not matched to a gene: 7. The germline V gene encodes CDR1 MNHNS and CDR2 SASEGT. The DNA for the CDR3 is TGTGCCAGCAGTGAATTCCGGACAGGCTACAATCAGCCCCAGCATTTT. Its protein product is CASSEFRTGYNQPQHF.

This clonotype was counted only a few times. The J gene is TRBJ2-4, the V gene TRBV5-1, with 10 bases matching TRBD1. This CDR3 is built from 14 residues. V lost 3 bases, J lost 8 bases, and 5 bases stayed unmatched. CDR1 and CDR2 from the germline V gene are SGHRS and YFSETQ. CDR3 nucleotides: TGCGCCAGCAGCTCAGGGACAGGGGTGGACATTCAGTACTTC. It yields the protein CASSSGTGVDIQYF.

In its sample, this clonotype was seen many times. CDR3 region: CASSLEDLYGYTF. CDR3 nucleotide sequence: TGTGCCAGCAGCTTAGAGGACCTCTATGGCTACACCTTC. The chain combines TRBV7-9 with TRBJ1-2; D unresolved. Trimming cost V 1 base and J 4 bases, with 7 bases left between them. The CDR3 contains 13 residues. Germline V gene lookup returns CDR1 SEHNR and CDR2 FQNEAQ (reference sequence).

This clonotype has a count of ten or more. This sequence joins TRBV28 and TRBJ1-1; no clear D gene. Germline V CDR1 and CDR2: MDHEN, SYDVKM. Between the trimmed V and J ends, which lost 1 base and 1 base, there was a span of 7 bases. This CDR3 has 14 amino acids. The CDR3 loop is CASSLSPPNTEAFF. CDR3 coding DNA: TGTGCCAGCAGTTTATCCCCCCCGAACACTGAAGCTTTCTTT.

This clonotype was observed a single time. A read error may explain this, as a much larger clone is one base away. The chain combines TRBV15 with TRBJ2-4; perhaps TRBD2 as D (5 bases). This CDR3 region has 16 residues. Germline V lookup: CDR1 LNHNV, CDR2 YYDKDF (reference sequence). CDR3 amino acids: CATSGDLTGAKNIQYF. In DNA, the CDR3 is TGTGCCACCAGCGGAGATCTCACGGGGGCCAAAAACATTCAGTACTTC.

About this clonotype: The conserved final phenylalanine or tryptophan is absent from the CDR3, which likely points to a read error. The V gene is TRBV20-1, the J gene TRBJ2-7, with 7 bases lining up with TRBD2. V was pared by 6 bases and J by 1 base, with 6 bases of the junction left unmatched. CDR1 and CDR2 (germline): DFQATT, SNEGSKA (reference sequence). The CDR3 spans 13 residues. Here the CDR3 DNA reads TGCAGTGCCCCACCCGGGGGGTCCTACGAGCAGTACTTG. This gives the protein CSAPPGGSYEQYL.

This clonotype has a count of ten or more. The genes are TRBV6-2 or TRBV6-3 and TRBJ2-1; perhaps TRBD1 as D (6 bases). Between the trimmed V and J ends, which lost 6 bases and 3 bases, there was a span of 18 bases. Germline CDR1 MNHEY, CDR2 SVGEGT. This CDR3 region has 16 residues. The CDR3 loop reads CASSTRGVGGYNEQFF. The CDR3 DNA follows: TGTGCCAGCAGCACCCGGGGAGTAGGGGGCTACAATGAGCAGTTCTTC.

This clonotype was recorded a few times. A much larger clone is a single base away; this may be a read error. The chain is built from TRBV30 and TRBJ2-2; D is ambiguous. The CDR3 is made up of 13 amino acids. CDR1 GTSNPN and CDR2 SVGIG come from the germline V gene (reference sequence). The DNA for the CDR3 is TGTGCCCGGAGTCCATCGGGCACCGGGGAGCTGTTTTTT. Amino acids: CARSPSGTGELFF.